This T cell receptor (beta chain) appears in the sequencing data of a study of blood T cell repertoires in COVID-19. In the study overall: Material from acute and convalescent COVID-19 was sourced from the United States, Italy and Spain. The cDNA or gDNA used as material had been derived from T cells, B-cell-depleted T cells, or PBMCs.

TCRdb's copy holds only in-frame clones and misses some; the assay was immunoSEQ multiplex PCR. The sample lists about 150,000 clones, under 85% seen once, with roughly 3.5% in the top ten. The germline V gene encodes CDR1 ENHRY and CDR2 SYGVKD. The CDR3 consists of 14 residues. The J segment lost 4 bases and the V segment lost 3 bases, leaving 5 bases of the junction unmatched. Sequenced input: peripheral blood. The V gene is TRBV10-3, the J gene TRBJ2-7; 8 positions match TRBD1. The clonotype was recovered from a woman older than 75 with acute or convalescent COVID-19. The CDR3 spells CAISDFGQGYEQYF. The CDR3 bases are TGTGCCATCAGTGATTTCGGACAGGGTTACGAGCAGTACTTC.